The present T cell receptor beta chain was sequenced within a study of T cells after yellow fever vaccination. Study findings and constraints: A limited proportion of clonotypes was detected within both the CD4 and CD8 compartments. The secondary response was weaker, and its peak arrived faster, on day 5 versus 15. Most primary-vaccination clones reappeared after the booster (around 95% CD4, roughly 88% CD8).

As TCR cDNA was made by 5'RACE template switching, a universal primer site and UMIs were added. TCRdb analysed the 5' RACE reads with MiXCR anew, one entry per CDR3 protein. This table has 400,000 or so distinct CDR3 sequences, under 14% appearing once. Details on this clonotype: Its antigen is not identified.

The CDR3 contains 14 residues. Germline V gene lookup returns CDR1 DFQATT and CDR2 SNEGSKA (reference sequence). Trimming stripped 0 bases from V and 7 bases from J, with 12 bases between. The sequencing here drew on PBMCs, taken on the day of the first yellow fever vaccination. The chain combines TRBV20-1 with TRBJ2-2, with D perhaps matching TRBD1 (5 bases). The source is a man aged 18 to 29 who received the YFV17D yellow fever vaccine. CDR3: CSARDPQGSGELFF. The CDR3 DNA sequence: TGCAGTGCTAGAGATCCGCAGGGTAGCGGGGAGCTGTTTTTT.